Following are 17 T cell receptor beta chains from one sample sequenced in a study of cytomegalovirus exposure and HLA in healthy donors. PCR amplification relied on 60 Vbeta primers (plus 13 Jbeta primers). The data were produced by immunoSEQ multiplex PCR, yet TCRdb's version contains in-frame clones alone and is incomplete. The sample carries 150,000 to 200,000 clones, over 70% recorded once. The source material was PBMCs. These receptors all come from a man in his fifties in good health and CMV-seronegative.

J is TRBJ1-2 and V is TRBV7-2; the match to TRBD1 covers 10 bases. J lost 5 bases, V lost 5 bases, and 8 bases had no gene match. CDR3 length: 15 amino acids. Germline CDR1 and CDR2: SGHTA and FQGNSA. CDR3 amino acids: CASSLGQGVGYGYTF. The DNA for the CDR3 is TGTGCCAGCAGCCTAGGACAGGGGGTGGGTTATGGCTACACCTTC.

The rearrangement links TRBV5-8 to TRBJ2-2, with a weak D call TRBD1 (6 bases). Germline V gene sequence: CDR1 SGHTS, CDR2 YDEGEE. The length of the CDR3 is 15 residues. The V end was cut by 3 bases, the J end by 5 bases, with 14 bases between. DNA for the CDR3: TGTGCCAGCAGCTCCGGGACAAAACAGACCGGGGAGCTGTTTTTT. It codes for CASSSGTKQTGELFF.

The chain employs TRBV9 and TRBJ1-2; 7 bases are shared with TRBD1. V dropped 4 bases and J dropped 2; count of bases not matched to a gene: 5. This CDR3 contains 14 residues. Germline V lookup: CDR1 SGDLS, CDR2 YYNGEE. The CDR3 nucleotides are TGTGCCAGCAGCACCCGGACAGGCAACTATGGCTACACCTTC. Translation: CASSTRTGNYGYTF.

The CDR3 is CASRKYGQGNQPQHF. CDR3 nucleotides: TGTGCCAGCAGAAAGTACGGACAGGGCAATCAGCCCCAGCATTTT. This sequence joins TRBV5-6 and TRBJ1-5, with TRBD1 identical over 7 bases. V dropped 5 bases and J dropped 2; count of bases not matched to a gene: 7. Per germline, CDR1 SGHDT and CDR2 YYEEEE. The CDR3 extends over 15 amino acids.

For the CDR3, the DNA is TGTGCCAGCACTCGGGAAGTTGTCCTTAATTCACCCCTCCACTTT. This gives the protein CASTREVVLNSPLHF. This rearrangement joins TRBV19 to TRBJ1-6; D unclear. Trimming stripped 9 bases from V and 6 bases from J, with 18 bases between. The CDR3 has 15 amino acids. CDR1 and CDR2 from the germline V gene are LNHDA and SQIVND (reference sequence).

The table lists this clone with a few counts. The rearrangement joins TRBV6-1 to TRBJ1-5, with 7 bases identical to TRBD1. The V segment lost 5 bases and the J segment 6 bases; nucleotides outside the gene matches: 7. Looked up from germline, CDR1 is MNHNS and CDR2 is SASEGT. The length of the CDR3 is 14 residues. Here the CDR3 reads CASSLQGYSQPQHF. CDR3 nucleotide sequence: TGTGCCAGCAGTCTACAGGGGTACAGTCAGCCCCAGCATTTT.

The gene calls are TRBV6-4 and TRBJ1-6; 8 bases match TRBD1. CDR1 and CDR2 (germline): MRHNA, SNTAGT. V shed 6 bases and J 6 bases; nucleotides not matched to a gene: 4. The CDR3 covers 14 residues. The CDR3 region has the DNA TGTGCCAGCAGCCAGGACAGGGCTAATTCACCCCTCCACTTT. Encoded protein: CASSQDRANSPLHF.

The V gene is TRBV11-3, the J gene TRBJ2-1; perhaps TRBD2 as D (6 bases). The CDR3 runs to 13 residues. The germline V gene encodes CDR1 SGHNT and CDR2 YENEEA. The germline V and J ends were trimmed by 5 bases and 4 bases, with 9 bases remaining between them. The CDR3 sequence: CASSTGGYNEQFF. CDR3 coding DNA: TGTGCCAGCAGCACCGGGGGATACAATGAGCAGTTCTTC. The full variable domain, with the rest looked up from reference TRBV11-3 and TRBJ2-1, is EAGVVQSPRYKIIEKKQPVAFWCNPISGHNTLYWYLQNLGQGPELLIRYENEEAVDDSQLPKDRFSAERLKGVDSTLKIQPAELGDSAVYLCASSTGGYNEQFFGPGTRLTVL.

In this sample, this clone turned up a few times. This rearrangement joins TRBV7-3 to TRBJ1-2; D not resolved. V gave up 1 base and J gave up 1 base, with 10 bases separating them. Germline V gives CDR1 SGHTA, CDR2 FQGTGA. The CDR3 runs 15 residues. The CDR3 loop is CASSLSGGVNYGYTF. CDR3 nucleotides: TGTGCCAGCAGCTTAAGCGGCGGGGTTAACTATGGCTACACCTTC.

The chain recombines TRBV19 with TRBJ2-1; 7 bases match TRBD1. CDR1 and CDR2 from the germline V gene are LNHDA and SQIVND (reference sequence). The CDR3 consists of 15 residues. V lost 0 bases and J lost 9; bases outside the gene matches: 8. The CDR3 reads CASSIDQLGGGEQFF. In nucleotides, the CDR3 is TGTGCCAGTAGTATAGATCAATTAGGGGGCGGTGAGCAGTTCTTC.

CDR3 sequence (DNA): TGTGCCAGCAGTTCCCGGGACAGGGGGGATTCACCCCTCCACTTT. The encoded protein is CASSSRDRGDSPLHF. J is TRBJ1-6 and V is TRBV6-1, with 11 bases identical to TRBD1. The germline gives CDR1 MNHNS, CDR2 SASEGT. V was clipped by 5 bases and J by 8 bases; unmatched bases: 5. This CDR3 spans 15 amino acids.

This chain uses TRBV7-2 with TRBJ1-1; D is unresolved. Per the germline V gene, CDR1 is SGHTA and CDR2 is FQGNSA. The CDR3 is 13 residues long. V lost 5 bases, J lost 1 base, and 8 bases lay in between. The CDR3 sequence is CASSPYRNTEAFF. CDR3 in DNA: TGTGCCAGCAGCCCGTACAGGAACACTGAAGCTTTCTTT.

This chain uses TRBV19 with TRBJ2-7, with a tentative D call TRBD1 (6 bases). The CDR3 is 12 residues long. V lost 8 bases and J 2 bases, leaving 10 bases between the germline ends. Germline V gene sequence: CDR1 LNHDA, CDR2 SQIVND (reference sequence). CDR3 protein: CASSDRTYEQYF. CDR3 nucleotides: TGTGCCAGTTCCGACAGGACCTACGAGCAGTACTTC. The full variable domain, its missing parts supplied by reference TRBV19 and TRBJ2-7, is DGGITQSPKYLFRKEGQNVTLSCEQNLNHDAMYWYRQDPGQGLRLIYYSQIVNDFQKGDIAEGYSVSREKKESFPLTVTSAQKNPTAFYLCASSDRTYEQYFGPGTRLTVT.

This clone came up a few times. The chain recombines TRBV11-2 with TRBJ2-1; weak D call: TRBD1 (6 bases). The CDR3 extends over 13 amino acids. Per germline, CDR1 SGHAT and CDR2 FQNNGV. V was pared by 3 bases and J by 3 bases, with 6 bases between. The CDR3 region is CASSLGHYNEQFF. The CDR3 coding sequence is TGTGCCAGCAGCTTGGGACACTACAATGAGCAGTTCTTC.

This clone has just a few counts. The chain links TRBV5-1 to TRBJ2-7; 7 bases map to TRBD2. This CDR3 is 14 amino acids long. V trimming: 4 bases; J trimming: 4 bases; junction bases outside the gene matches: 8. The germline V gene encodes CDR1 SGHRS and CDR2 YFSETQ. The CDR3 loop reads CASSLTWGGYEQYF. For the CDR3, the DNA is TGCGCCAGCAGCCTCACCTGGGGGGGATACGAGCAGTACTTC.

The J gene is TRBJ2-1, the V gene TRBV13; 8 nucleotides line up with TRBD1. This CDR3 is built from 15 residues. Trimming at V came to 8 bases and at J to 7 bases, leaving 13 bases not matched to a gene. In germline, CDR1 is PRHDT, CDR2 FYEKMQ (reference sequence). The CDR3 DNA sequence: TGTGCCAGCGGGTTCCGGGACAGGAGGGAGAATGAGCAGTTCTTC. It specifies CASGFRDRRENEQFF. The variable domain in full, with the rest retrieved from reference TRBV13 and TRBJ2-1, is AAGVIQSPRHLIKEKRETATLKCYPIPRHDTVYWYQQGPGQDPQFLISFYEKMQSDKGSIPDRFSAQQFSDYHSELNMSSLELGDSALYFCASGFRDRRENEQFFGPGTRLTVL.

This clone was recorded a few times. One end of the junction does not line up with germline, which may come from a read error. This chain uses TRBV6-1 with TRBJ2-5, with a possible D match to TRBD2 (5 bases). This CDR3 has 14 residues. The V gene's germline CDR1 is MNHNS and CDR2 SASEGT. CDR3 sequence: CASSGLAGQGTQYF. In DNA form, the CDR3 reads TGTGCCAGCAGTGGGCTGGCGGGCCAAGGGACCCAGTACTTC.